Many counts were recorded for the clone carrying this T cell receptor beta chain. Method: immunoSEQ multiplex PCR; TCRdb's copy keeps in-frame clones and lacks some. The repertoire consists of about 280,000 clones, with roughly 80% occurring once and the leading ten covering 5%. CDR3 size: 13 residues. Germline lookup yields CDR1 SGHRS and CDR2 YFSETQ. Trimming removed 2 bases from V and 7 bases from J, with 9 bases in between. Each exposed participant met a COVID-19 case in the 2 weeks preceding study entry. This specimen belongs to a study of blood T cell repertoires in COVID-19. Sequenced material: PBMCs or T cells enriched from blood (not recorded which). The TCR was taken from a man aged 35-49 years who had been exposed to COVID-19. V and J are TRBV5-1 and TRBJ2-2; weak D call: TRBD2 (6 bases). Written as DNA, the CDR3 is TGCGCCAGCAGCTTCGGGGACTTCGGGGAGCTGTTTTTT. Protein sequence: CASSFGDFGELFF.